The clone carrying this TCR beta chain was found many times. As yet, its antigen is unknown. These data belong to a study of molecular identifiers for immune sequencing clone quantification. Points from the study as a whole: Spiked-in Jurkat TCR RNA corresponding to one cell was reported as detectable against 970,000 or so naive cells.

V lost 2 bases to trimming and J lost 4 bases; unmatched junction nucleotides: 2. Germline CDR1 SEHNR, CDR2 FQNEAQ (reference sequence). The CDR3 contains 14 residues. The bulk TCR libraries were made with methods described before and with listed TCR primers. MiXCR, run by TCRdb on the PCR reads, gives a single entry per CDR3 protein. This table has approximately 63,000 distinct CDR3 sequences, approximately 18% appearing once. The chain links TRBV7-9 to TRBJ1-1; 9 bases match TRBD1. Input material: naive CD8+ T cells from blood, with Jurkat cell RNA spiked in. Subset given: FACS-sorted CD8+CD4-CCR7+CD45RA+ naive T cells. The clonotype originates from a human donor in good health. Some libraries in this study had Jurkat cell RNA spiked in. The CDR3 region is CASSLSQGATEAFF. CDR3 DNA sequence: TGTGCCAGCAGCTTATCACAGGGGGCCACTGAAGCTTTCTTT.